The next 26 T cell receptor beta chains were all read from a single sample in a study of blood T cell repertoires in COVID-19. The data were produced by immunoSEQ multiplex PCR, yet TCRdb's version contains in-frame clones alone and is incomplete. The sample includes about 130,000 clones, approximately 74% of them seen just once. Sample: peripheral blood. These receptors all come from an older woman with acute or convalescent COVID-19.

The chain recombines TRBV7-9 with TRBJ1-2; D is unresolved. CDR1 is SEHNR, CDR2 FQNEAQ, per germline (reference sequence). V lost 1 base to trimming and J lost 6 bases, with 12 bases between them. The CDR3 runs 14 residues. The CDR3 DNA follows: TGTGCCAGCAGCTTAGGTCAGTACGAAGATGGCTACACCTTC. This codes for CASSLGQYEDGYTF.

V is TRBV29-1 and J is TRBJ2-1; 7 bases are a match to TRBD2. The junction had 11 bases not matched to a gene; V was cut back by 0 bases and J by 9 bases. CDR1 SQVTM and CDR2 ANQGSEA come from the germline V gene. The CDR3 spans 15 residues. The CDR3 DNA reads TGCAGCGTTGAAGATCAGACAGCGGGGAACGGTGAGCAGTTCTTC. Amino acids: CSVEDQTAGNGEQFF.

In this sample, this clone turned up a few times. The rearrangement links TRBV7-6 to TRBJ2-1, with 11 bases aligning to TRBD1. J gave up 10 bases and V 1 base, and 6 bases lay outside the gene matches. CDR1 and CDR2 from the germline V gene are SGHVS and FNYEAQ. This CDR3 comprises 15 residues. This chain's CDR3 is CASSLGTGGLEEQFF. CDR3 nucleotides: TGTGCCAGCAGCTTAGGGACAGGGGGCCTAGAAGAGCAGTTCTTC.

The V and J genes are TRBV28 and TRBJ1-2, with D possibly matching TRBD1 (6 bases). The length of the CDR3 is 14 residues. Germline CDR1 and CDR2: MDHEN and SYDVKM. V shed 1 base and J shed 7 bases, with 13 bases lying between them. CDR3 sequence: CASSLFPGAGGYTF. CDR3 DNA sequence: TGTGCCAGCAGTTTATTCCCAGGGGCGGGTGGCTACACCTTC.

The chain has TRBV28 and TRBJ2-2; a possible D gene is TRBD1 (6 bases). The CDR3 loop spans 12 amino acids. Trimming took off 6 bases at V and 7 bases at J, with 9 bases between the two ends. Per germline, CDR1 MDHEN and CDR2 SYDVKM. CDR3 protein: CASRRGIGELFF. The CDR3 coding sequence is TGTGCCAGCAGGAGGGGGATCGGGGAGCTGTTTTTT.

The chain links TRBV19 to TRBJ1-5; perhaps TRBD1 as D (6 bases). The germline V gene has CDR1 LNHDA and CDR2 SQIVND (reference sequence). The ends were cut back, 3 bases at V and 3 bases at J, with 12 bases in the middle. CDR3 length equals 15 residues. CDR3 region: CASSMGHGHNQPQHF. Written as DNA, the CDR3 is TGTGCCAGTAGTATGGGACACGGACACAATCAGCCCCAGCATTTT.

This chain links TRBV6-6 with TRBJ2-7; the match to TRBD1 covers 10 bases. The germline V gene has CDR1 MNHNY and CDR2 SVGAGI (reference sequence). The CDR3 spans 13 residues. Trimming cost V 3 bases and J 6 bases; bases outside gene matches: 2. The CDR3 region has the DNA TGTGCCAGCAGTTATCGGACAGGGGGCGAGCAGTACTTC. Translated: CASSYRTGGEQYF.

This clone was recorded a few times. The V and J genes are TRBV19 and TRBJ1-2; 11 bases align to TRBD1. This CDR3 region has 16 residues. V lost 1 base to trimming and J lost 2 bases; unmatched junction nucleotides: 3. The germline gives CDR1 LNHDA, CDR2 SQIVND (reference sequence). The CDR3 bases are TGTGCCAGTAGTATAGCTGGACAGGGGGCCAACTATGGCTACACCTTC. This encodes CASSIAGQGANYGYTF.

This clone showed up just a few times. The chain employs TRBV15 and TRBJ1-2, with 7 bases that match TRBD1. CDR3 length: 13 amino acids. CDR1 is LNHNV, CDR2 YYDKDF, per germline (reference sequence). Unmatched junction bases numbered 1, after V lost 4 bases and J lost 2 bases. CDR3 region: CATSTGGNYGYTF. In DNA form, the CDR3 reads TGTGCCACCAGCACAGGGGGGAACTATGGCTACACCTTC.

A single count supports this clone. The V gene is TRBV7-8, the J gene TRBJ1-6; TRBD1 aligns across 7 bases. V lost 7 bases to trimming and J lost 9 bases; unmatched junction nucleotides: 6. The CDR3 is 13 residues long. CDR1 is SGHVS, CDR2 FQNEAQ, per germline. CDR3 sequence reads: CASTGTASSPLHF. CDR3 bases: TGTGCCAGCACCGGGACAGCTTCTTCACCCCTCCACTTT.

The chain recombines TRBV5-1 with TRBJ2-7; TRBD1 agrees at 9 bases. Trimming removed 4 bases from V and 1 base from J; junction bases left unmatched: 9. CDR3 length: 16 residues. Germline V gene lookup returns CDR1 SGHRS and CDR2 YFSETQ. CDR3 region: CASSREGTGSSYEQYF. CDR3 nucleotides: TGCGCCAGCAGCCGGGAAGGGACAGGGAGTTCCTACGAGCAGTACTTC.

This clone turned up a few times. This chain links TRBV2 with TRBJ1-5; 9 positions match TRBD1. The CDR3 consists of 15 residues. The germline gives CDR1 SNHLY, CDR2 FYNNEI. V shed 6 bases, J shed 4 bases, and the junction held 7 bases outside the gene matches. The CDR3 region is CASRRRDRANQPQHF. Here the CDR3 DNA reads TGTGCCAGCAGAAGGAGGGACAGGGCAAATCAGCCCCAGCATTTT.

In its sample, this clone was seen once. The chain employs TRBV6-5 and TRBJ1-1; 11 nucleotides agree with TRBD1. V was clipped by 6 bases and J by 4 bases; unmatched bases: 4. From germline, CDR1 is MNHEY and CDR2 SVGAGI. The CDR3 extends over 14 amino acids. This CDR3 is CASRLGTGGTEAFF. In DNA form, the CDR3 reads TGTGCCAGCAGACTCGGGACAGGGGGCACTGAAGCTTTCTTT.

The rearrangement links TRBV28 to TRBJ1-3; D is uncertain. The germline V gene encodes CDR1 MDHEN and CDR2 SYDVKM. V gave up 4 bases and J gave up 3 bases, with 16 bases separating them. The CDR3 runs to 16 residues. CDR3 coding DNA: TGTGCCAGCAGTTCCTCCGGGTCCTTCTATGGAAACACCATATATTTT. This codes for CASSSSGSFYGNTIYF.

V and J are TRBV13 and TRBJ1-1; D might be TRBD1 (6 bases). There are 15 residues in the CDR3. Germline CDR1 PRHDT, CDR2 FYEKMQ (reference sequence). V lost 5 bases, J lost 4 bases, and 17 bases lay in between. As DNA, the CDR3 is TGTGCCAGCAGCGTCGACTGGGGGGGCGGCACTGAAGCTTTCTTT. Protein product: CASSVDWGGGTEAFF.

The J gene is TRBJ2-4, the V gene TRBV4-1; 7 bases fit TRBD2. Germline V gene lookup returns CDR1 MGHRA and CDR2 YSYEKL. The CDR3 has 17 residues. J was trimmed by 2 bases and V by 0 bases; bases with no gene match: 7. The DNA for the CDR3 is TGCGCCAGCAGCCAAGAGGGCAGCGGGGCCTCCAAAAACATTCAGTACTTC. It yields the protein CASSQEGSGASKNIQYF.

The chain combines TRBV11-2 with TRBJ2-7; D unclear. The CDR3 is made up of 13 amino acids. V was pared by 5 bases and J by 6 bases, with 14 bases between. Germline assignment: CDR1 SGHAT and CDR2 FQNNGV. CDR3 nucleotide sequence: TGTGCCAGCAGCCCGTCATTAGGCGGCGAGCAGTACTTC. Amino acid sequence: CASSPSLGGEQYF. The full variable domain, rest sourced from reference TRBV11-2 and TRBJ2-7, is EAGVAQSPRYKIIEKRQSVAFWCNPISGHATLYWYQQILGQGPKLLIQFQNNGVVDDSQLPKDRFSAERLKGVDSTLKIQPAKLEDSAVYLCASSPSLGGEQYFGPGTRLTVT.

This clone was observed a single time. J is TRBJ1-2 and V is TRBV4-2, with D tentatively TRBD1 (5 bases). In germline, CDR1 is LGHNA, CDR2 YNFKEQ. Trimming removed 0 bases at V and 8 bases at J, with 16 bases between. The CDR3 spans 15 residues. CDR3 residues: CASSQEGQRIYGYTF. CDR3 nucleotide sequence: TGTGCCAGCAGCCAAGAGGGGCAGCGTATATACGGCTACACCTTC.

The chain has TRBV19 and TRBJ1-5; D remains unclear. V was pared by 3 bases and J by 3 bases, with 12 bases between. Germline loops: CDR1 LNHDA, CDR2 SQIVND (reference sequence). This CDR3 is 15 amino acids long. The CDR3 DNA reads TGTGCCAGTAGTATCTTGGGCAGCAACAATCAGCCCCAGCATTTT. It encodes CASSILGSNNQPQHF.

V and J are TRBV19 and TRBJ2-1; TRBD2 agrees at 8 bases. Germline-derived CDR1 and CDR2 are LNHDA and SQIVND (reference sequence). J lost 3 bases, V lost 2 bases, and 9 bases had no gene match. This CDR3 comprises 17 residues. The CDR3 nucleotides are TGTGCCAGTAGTATAAGGGGTAGCGGGGATTACTACAATGAGCAGTTCTTC. It translates to CASSIRGSGDYYNEQFF.

The V and J genes are TRBV4-1 and TRBJ1-2, with no clear D. The CDR3 extends over 13 amino acids. In germline, CDR1 is MGHRA, CDR2 YSYEKL. V lost 6 bases and J lost 3, with 11 bases in between. The CDR3 spells CASSLALDYGYTF. In DNA, the CDR3 is TGCGCCAGCAGTTTGGCTTTGGACTATGGCTACACCTTC.

This rearrangement joins TRBV19 to TRBJ2-7; tentatively, D is TRBD2 (5 bases). This CDR3 contains 14 residues. Germline V gene data show CDR1 as LNHDA and CDR2 as SQIVND (reference sequence). The ends were cut back, 6 bases at V and 2 bases at J, with 14 bases in the middle. CDR3 residues: CASSYRTHTYEQYF. The CDR3, as DNA: TGTGCCAGTAGCTACCGGACTCATACCTACGAGCAGTACTTC.

The rearrangement uses TRBV6-5 and TRBJ1-4, with D unresolved. In germline, CDR1 is MNHEY, CDR2 SVGAGI. CDR3 length: 15 residues. Trimming left V 2 bases short and J 0 bases short, with 7 bases between. As DNA, the CDR3 is TGTGCCAGCAGTTACACAACCGCAACTAATGAAAAACTGTTTTTT. Its protein product is CASSYTTATNEKLFF.

This chain connects TRBV3-1 (or the pseudogene TRBV3-2) to TRBJ2-7; perhaps TRBD2 as D (5 bases). The germline V gene has CDR1 LGHDT and CDR2 YNNKEL (reference sequence). There are 12 residues in the CDR3. Trimming removed 6 bases from V and 5 bases from J, with 11 bases in between. In DNA form, the CDR3 reads TGTGCCAGCAGTGACTGGGGAGACGAGCAGTACTTC. Protein product: CASSDWGDEQYF.

The chain is built from TRBV7-9 and TRBJ2-2, with a possible D match to TRBD2 (6 bases). CDR1 is SEHNR, CDR2 FQNEAQ, per germline (reference sequence). This CDR3 contains 15 residues. The ends were cut back, 5 bases at V and 0 bases at J, with 10 bases in the middle. DNA for the CDR3: TGTGCCAGCAGCCCAACGGGAGCGAACACCGGGGAGCTGTTTTTT. The encoded protein is CASSPTGANTGELFF.

This clone was detected only once. The J gene is TRBJ2-1, the V gene TRBV5-4; 11 nucleotides match TRBD2. Germline V CDR1 and CDR2: SGHNT, YYREEE (reference sequence). The CDR3 has 15 residues. J gave up 10 bases and V 7 bases, and 13 bases lay outside the gene matches. CDR3 amino acids: CASSPGTSGLLEQFF. The DNA of the CDR3 is TGTGCCAGCTCCCCCGGGACTAGCGGTTTGTTAGAGCAGTTCTTC.